This TCR beta chain originates from a study of cytomegalovirus exposure and HLA in healthy donors. Per the germline V gene, CDR1 is SGDLS and CDR2 is YYNGEE. The CDR3 runs 16 residues. The germline V and J ends were trimmed by 0 bases and 1 base, with 13 bases remaining between them. 60 Vbeta and 13 Jbeta primers were used in PCR. Clones were read by immunoSEQ multiplex PCR, and TCRdb kept only the in-frame ones, dropping some. The sample carries approximately 190,000 clones, 87% recorded once. The clonotype was recovered from a boy between 2 and 10 years old in good health and CMV-seronegative. The sequenced sample consisted of PBMCs. The gene calls are TRBV9 and TRBJ1-1; D might be TRBD1 (5 bases). The CDR3 nucleotides are TGTGCCAGCAGCGTAGTAGTGAGGGACTCGAACACTGAAGCTTTCTTT. It yields the protein CASSVVVRDSNTEAFF.